This TCR beta chain comes out of a study of blood T cells in healthy people across ages. Using a J-beta primer mix together with a sample-barcoded 5' primer, a second PCR was run for about 7 to 12 cycles. TCRdb fed the 5' RACE reads into MiXCR, producing one record per CDR3 protein. The table records about 730,000 distinct CDR3 sequences, roughly 47% of them present only once. Caucasian, healthy and from Russia, the donors were aged between about 6 and 90. The CDR3 consists of 16 residues. Trimming pared 0 bases from V and 5 bases from J, leaving 13 bases between. In germline, CDR1 is SNHLY, CDR2 FYNNEI.

Sample: blood. This chain joins TRBV2 and TRBJ1-4; a weak D match, TRBD1 (6 bases). This receptor was identified in a woman in her fifties or sixties in good health. The CDR3 nucleotides are TGTGCCAGCAGTGAAGCGCCCGGGGGCGGGAATGAAAAACTGTTTTTT. Protein product: CASSEAPGGGNEKLFF.